This record looks at one TCR beta chain sequence and its context. This specimen belongs to a study of cytomegalovirus exposure and HLA in healthy donors. The wider study: Prior work identified 117 million unique TCR beta sequences in 150 million to 200 million T cells.

It was with 60 Vbeta and 13 Jbeta primers that the PCR ran. Measured with immunoSEQ multiplex PCR; TCRdb has only the in-frame clones, and not every one. This sample has 100,000 or so clones, with roughly 75% found just once. Germline V gene sequence: CDR1 KGHSH, CDR2 LQKENI. Trimming stripped 2 bases from V and 5 bases from J, with 4 bases between. The CDR3 is 11 amino acids. The sequence derives from a male donor in good health and CMV-seropositive. The rearrangement joins TRBV18 to TRBJ2-7; no clear D. The sequencing input was PBMCs. CDR3 in DNA: TGTGCCAGCTCACCAGGGCACGAGCAGTACTTC. It codes for CASSPGHEQYF. The full variable domain, its missing parts supplied by reference TRBV18 and TRBJ2-7, is NAGVMQNPRHLVRRRGQEARLRCSPMKGHSHVYWYRQLPEEGLKFMVYLQKENIIDESGMPKERFSAEFPKEGPSILRIQQVVRGDSAAYFCASSPGHEQYFGPGTRLTVT.